This T cell receptor (beta chain) was found in a study of STAT3 mutations in large granular lymphocyte leukemia. Broader study findings: Every T-LGLL patient had at least one immunodominant TCRbeta clonotype.

Germline V gene sequence: CDR1 SEHNR, CDR2 FQNEAQ (reference sequence). The CDR3 has 17 residues. Trimming removed 2 bases from V and 5 bases from J; junction bases left unmatched: 11. To note about this clone: The antigen is undetermined.

Profiled with immunoSEQ multiplex PCR; TCRdb holds only in-frame clones, not every one. The sample records 3,500 to 4,500 clones, 35% to 50% being singletons. This receptor was identified in a man between 60 and 75 years old with T-cell large granular lymphocyte leukemia. Some clones in this sample may be carry-over from other donors' samples. Sequencing was performed on peripheral blood mononuclear cells. The genes are TRBV7-9 and TRBJ2-5; 10 bases align to TRBD2. CDR3 bases: TGTGCCAGCAGCTTACCTCCAGGGACTAGCGTTTGGGAGACCCAGTACTTC. It specifies CASSLPPGTSVWETQYF.